This T cell receptor beta chain was retrieved from a study of identical twins. This clonotype was seen a few times. Its matching antigen is unknown. This CDR3 region has 14 residues. Germline values: CDR1 DFQATT, CDR2 SNEGSKA (reference sequence). V shed 2 bases, J shed 5 bases, and the junction held 6 bases outside the gene matches. A universal primer site was incorporated via template switching, and the cDNA contained unique molecular identifiers. MiXCR was run by TCRdb on the 5' RACE reads, yielding one entry per CDR3 protein. This sample has 200,000 to 250,000 distinct CDR3 sequences, with under 10% found just once. Study outcomes and limitations: The study drew conclusions from cross-sectional statistical analysis, not from following the same donors. Weaker excess twin sharing was seen among beta out-of-frame sequences.

In addition, the sample was reused for a study of yellow fever vaccine responses in identical twins. That source notes: Reportedly, the response of twins' T cells to the vaccine seemed partly convergent, partly personalized.

The chain combines TRBV20-1 with TRBJ2-1; 7 positions agree with TRBD2. The sample consisted of memory (CD45RO+) T cells sorted from blood. The source is a woman between 18 and 29 years old in good health. CDR3 DNA: TGCAGTGCTAGATTCGCGGGAGTCGACAATGAGCAGTTCTTC. The encoded protein is CSARFAGVDNEQFF.